This T cell receptor (beta chain) was identified in a study of blood T cell repertoires in COVID-19. Study-level information: The origin of the acute and convalescent COVID-19 samples was the United States, Italy and Spain. PBMCs, B-cell-depleted T cells, or T cells were the source of the cDNA or gDNA that made up the material.

While infection was still active, Seattle patients were enrolled and then followed longitudinally. CDR1 and CDR2 from the germline V gene are SQVTM and ANQGSEA. CDR3 length equals 12 residues. V lost 7 bases and J lost 6, with 13 bases in between. Source study methods: From reference gene primer amplification, estimates of nucleated cell counts were derived. The table came from immunoSEQ multiplex PCR; TCRdb's copy has only in-frame clones and leaves some out. Clone size and the V and J calls come from that table; the DNA yielded D and trimming. Of 250,000 to 300,000 clones listed, 75% to 90% are singletons.

The chain uses TRBV29-1 and TRBJ2-1; a possible D gene is TRBD2 (5 bases). This receptor was taken from a woman in her seventies with COVID-19, enrolled during active disease. Sequenced: peripheral blood. The CDR3 loop is CSGGLRGNEQFF. In DNA, the CDR3 is TGCAGCGGAGGACTTCGAGGCAATGAGCAGTTCTTC.